One sample yielded the 23 T cell receptor beta chains listed below, sequenced in a study of blood T cell repertoires in COVID-19. Method: immunoSEQ multiplex PCR; TCRdb's copy keeps in-frame clones and lacks some. The sample records more than 120,000 clones, over 80% being singletons. The sequenced material came from peripheral blood. The origin of the receptors is a woman in her forties or fifties with acute or convalescent COVID-19.

This rearrangement joins TRBV5-8 to TRBJ1-2; D not certain. The CDR3 spans 13 residues. Germline values: CDR1 SGHTS, CDR2 YDEGEE. Between the trimmed V and J ends, which lost 6 bases and 4 bases, there was a span of 13 bases. The CDR3: CASNEMSFYGYTF. The CDR3 nucleotides are TGTGCCAGCAACGAGATGTCTTTCTATGGCTACACCTTC.

This clone was counted once. The V gene is TRBV27, the J gene TRBJ1-6; no reliable D call. Looked up from germline, CDR1 is MNHEY and CDR2 is SMNVEV (reference sequence). V lost 2 bases and J 0 bases, leaving 11 bases between the germline ends. The CDR3 runs to 17 residues. The CDR3 DNA sequence: TGTGCCAGCAGTTTAGCCAGGCCAAGCTCCTATAATTCACCCCTCCACTTT. Translated, it gives CASSLARPSSYNSPLHF.

J is TRBJ2-7 and V is TRBV5-4, with D possibly matching TRBD2 (6 bases). Germline lookup yields CDR1 SGHNT and CDR2 YYREEE (reference sequence). This CDR3 has 14 residues. Trimming left V 4 bases short and J 4 bases short, with 15 bases between. The CDR3 region is CASSGGGTHYEQYF. CDR3 nucleotide sequence: TGTGCCAGCAGCGGAGGAGGGACGCATTACGAGCAGTACTTC.

The chain employs TRBV4-2 and TRBJ2-1; 9 bases fit TRBD2. CDR3 length equals 15 residues. With V trimmed by 0 bases and J by 9 bases, 6 bases remained unmatched. Germline V gives CDR1 LGHNA, CDR2 YNFKEQ. This chain's CDR3 is CASSQDLWTSVEQFF. In nucleotides, the CDR3 is TGTGCCAGCAGCCAAGATCTTTGGACTAGCGTTGAGCAGTTCTTC.

This clone was found a few times. The genes are TRBV18 and TRBJ1-5, with TRBD1 as a possible D gene (5 bases). Trimming cost V 1 base and J 3 bases, with 16 bases left between them. Germline CDR1 is KGHSH and CDR2 is LQKENI. This CDR3 is built from 17 residues. In nucleotides, the CDR3 is TGTGCCAGCTCACCACTCGGGGGAGGTATTAACAATCAGCCCCAGCATTTT. This translates into CASSPLGGGINNQPQHF.

The chain employs TRBV28 and TRBJ1-1; no firm D call. This CDR3 has 18 residues. From germline, CDR1 is MDHEN and CDR2 SYDVKM. Trimming removed 6 bases at V and 6 bases at J, with 29 bases between. The CDR3, as DNA: TGTGCCAGCAGCATCTCTCTTATTAGTATCGGCCCGGGTGCTGAAGCTTTCTTT. Protein product: CASSISLISIGPGAEAFF.

This sequence joins TRBV10-3 and TRBJ2-5, with D possibly TRBD1 on 7 matching bases. The CDR3 has 13 amino acids. Germline-derived CDR1 and CDR2 are ENHRY and SYGVKD. V was cut by 11 bases and J by 5 bases, with 18 bases left in between. The CDR3 DNA follows: TGTGCCGGCAACACAGGGGCGGGGGAGACCCAGTACTTC. Encoded protein: CAGNTGAGETQYF.

The gene calls are TRBV11-2 and TRBJ1-1, with D unresolved. This CDR3 is 11 amino acids long. V was shortened by 5 bases and J by 6 bases, with 7 bases between the two germline ends. Looked up from germline, CDR1 is SGHAT and CDR2 is FQNNGV. CDR3 bases: TGTGCCAGCAGCCCAGGATCTGAAGCTTTCTTT. Amino acid sequence: CASSPGSEAFF.

This chain uses TRBV18 with TRBJ1-1; D is unclear. CDR3 length: 15 amino acids. Trimming shortened V by 0 bases and J by 0 bases, and 8 bases separated the two germline ends. CDR1 is KGHSH, CDR2 LQKENI, per germline. The chain's CDR3 is CASSPPAFLNTEAFF. In DNA form, the CDR3 reads TGTGCCAGCTCACCACCGGCATTTTTGAACACTGAAGCTTTCTTT.

The rearrangement links TRBV7-7 to TRBJ2-5, with a weak D call TRBD2 (5 bases). The CDR3 consists of 16 residues. Germline CDR1 reads SSHAT; CDR2 reads FNYEAQ (reference sequence). V was shortened by 1 base and J by 5 bases, with 17 bases between the two germline ends. CDR3 DNA: TGTGCCAGCAGCTTAGGAGGGCGAGGTGGTGGGGAGACCCAGTACTTC. Its translation: CASSLGGRGGGETQYF.

The V gene is TRBV20-1, the J gene TRBJ1-2; 8 nucleotides line up with TRBD1. Germline V lookup: CDR1 DFQATT, CDR2 SNEGSKA (reference sequence). CDR3 length: 17 amino acids. V was clipped by 3 bases and J by 2 bases; unmatched bases: 14. CDR3 region: CSASGPRGQGENYGYTF. CDR3 DNA: TGCAGTGCTAGTGGGCCCCGAGGACAGGGAGAGAACTATGGCTACACCTTC.

This chain uses TRBV18 with TRBJ1-3; TRBD1 aligns across 7 bases. Germline lookup yields CDR1 KGHSH and CDR2 LQKENI. This CDR3 is 15 amino acids long. With 6 bases clipped from V and 8 bases from J, the junction kept 13 bases outside the gene matches. CDR3 DNA: TGTGCCAGCTCGGACAGGCGGCCTCCGGGGGACACCATATATTTT. Its protein product is CASSDRRPPGDTIYF.

The chain employs TRBV7-9 and TRBJ2-4; 8 bases align to TRBD1. The CDR3 contains 15 residues. CDR1 is SEHNR, CDR2 FQNEAQ, per germline (reference sequence). The ends lost 1 base at V and 6 bases at J; junction bases unmatched: 5. The CDR3 spells CASSLGQGAGNIQYF. The CDR3 region has the DNA TGTGCCAGCAGCTTAGGCCAGGGGGCAGGAAACATTCAGTACTTC.

The genes are TRBV28 and TRBJ2-7; 8 bases line up with TRBD2. Trimming removed 11 bases from V and 5 bases from J; junction bases left unmatched: 14. Germline values: CDR1 MDHEN, CDR2 SYDVKM. The CDR3 extends over 14 amino acids. The CDR3 sequence is CAGSTSGGADEQYF. As DNA, the CDR3 is TGTGCCGGCTCTACGTCGGGGGGGGCCGACGAGCAGTACTTC.

The chain joins TRBV6-1 to TRBJ1-5; D gene uncertain. V lost 3 bases, J lost 3 bases, and 12 bases lay in between. CDR1 is MNHNS, CDR2 SASEGT, per germline. The CDR3 has 15 residues. The CDR3 reads CASSEYSLINQPQHF. The CDR3 DNA follows: TGTGCCAGCAGTGAGTACAGCTTAATCAATCAGCCCCAGCATTTT.

J is TRBJ1-1 and V is TRBV5-8, with 10 bases fitting TRBD1. The germline V gene encodes CDR1 SGHTS and CDR2 YDEGEE. V was pared by 2 bases and J by 3 bases, with 1 base of the junction left unmatched. CDR3 size: 14 residues. The CDR3 sequence is CASSFGQGDTEAFF. CDR3 coding DNA: TGTGCCAGCAGCTTCGGACAGGGGGACACTGAAGCTTTCTTT.

This rearrangement joins TRBV6-6 to TRBJ2-5; perhaps TRBD1 as D (6 bases). Trimming shortened V by 2 bases and J by 0 bases, and 10 bases separated the two germline ends. Germline V gene lookup returns CDR1 MNHNY and CDR2 SVGAGI (reference sequence). The CDR3 sequence is 15 residues long. The CDR3 spells CASSYPNRDQETQYF. For the CDR3, the DNA is TGTGCCAGCAGTTACCCCAACAGGGACCAAGAGACCCAGTACTTC.

The genes are TRBV24-1 and TRBJ2-1, with 9 bases matching TRBD2. Germline-derived CDR1 and CDR2 are KGHDR and SFDVKD. The CDR3 is 16 residues long. Trimming at V came to 2 bases and at J to 6 bases, leaving 7 bases not matched to a gene. Here the CDR3 DNA reads TGTGCCACCAGTGATTCGTCTAGCGGGAAAGCCAATGAGCAGTTCTTC. The encoded protein is CATSDSSSGKANEQFF.

This clone has only a few counts. The chain is built from TRBV2 and TRBJ2-7; D possibly corresponds to TRBD2 (6 bases). Germline CDR1 and CDR2: SNHLY and FYNNEI. This CDR3 is built from 15 residues. The V gene lost 2 bases and the J gene lost 2 bases, with 13 bases spanning the gap. The CDR3 sequence: CASSERSGRPYEQYF. The CDR3 bases are TGTGCCAGCAGTGAAAGGTCAGGGAGGCCCTACGAGCAGTACTTC.

This clone was observed a single time. The rearrangement joins TRBV3-1 (or the pseudogene TRBV3-2) to TRBJ1-2; D possibly corresponds to TRBD1 (5 bases). Trimming pared 1 base from V and 8 bases from J, leaving 17 bases between. This CDR3 has 15 amino acids. Germline CDR1 LGHDT, CDR2 YNNKEL (reference sequence). CDR3 sequence reads: CASSQGPGTEGGYTF. The DNA for the CDR3 is TGTGCCAGCAGCCAAGGTCCTGGGACTGAAGGGGGCTACACCTTC.

The chain employs TRBV24-1 and TRBJ1-2; no firm D call. CDR3 size: 14 residues. V was shortened by 4 bases and J by 0 bases, with 8 bases between the two germline ends. Looked up from germline, CDR1 is KGHDR and CDR2 is SFDVKD. CDR3 nucleotides: TGTGCCACCAGTGACTGGACTGCTAACTATGGCTACACCTTC. As protein: CATSDWTANYGYTF.

This clone was detected once. The chain is built from TRBV5-4 and TRBJ2-7, with D maybe TRBD2 (5 bases). Germline V gives CDR1 SGHNT, CDR2 YYREEE (reference sequence). The CDR3 runs to 14 residues. V was shortened by 0 bases and J by 0 bases, with 7 bases between the two germline ends. In DNA, the CDR3 is TGTGCCAGCAGCTTGGCCGGGATCTCCTACGAGCAGTACTTC. Translation gives CASSLAGISYEQYF. Full variable domain (missing parts from reference TRBV5-4 and TRBJ2-7): ETGVTQSPTHLIKTRGQQVTLRCSSQSGHNTVSWYQQALGQGPQFIFQYYREEENGRGNFPPRFSGLQFPNYSSELNVNALELDDSALYLCASSLAGISYEQYFGPGTRLTVT.

This chain uses TRBV5-4 with TRBJ1-2; D is uncertain. V was clipped by 5 bases and J by 1 base, with 9 bases between them. Germline CDR1 is SGHNT and CDR2 is YYREEE (reference sequence). CDR3 length equals 13 residues. CDR3 bases: TGTGCCAGCAGTTTTGGGAGTAACTATGGCTACACCTTC. As protein: CASSFGSNYGYTF.